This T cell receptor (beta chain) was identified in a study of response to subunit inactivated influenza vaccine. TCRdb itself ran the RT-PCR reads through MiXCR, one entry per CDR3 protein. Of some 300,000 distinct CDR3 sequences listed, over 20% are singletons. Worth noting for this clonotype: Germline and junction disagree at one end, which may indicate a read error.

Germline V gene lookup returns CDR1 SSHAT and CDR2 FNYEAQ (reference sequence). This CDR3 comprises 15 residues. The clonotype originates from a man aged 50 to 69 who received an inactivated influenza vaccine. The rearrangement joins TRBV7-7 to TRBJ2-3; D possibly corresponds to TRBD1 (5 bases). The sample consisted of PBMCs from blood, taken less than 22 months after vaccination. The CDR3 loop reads CASSSTQGAIDTQYF. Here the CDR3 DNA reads TGTGCTAGCAGCTCAACGCAGGGCGCAATAGATACGCAGTATTTT.